This T cell receptor (beta chain) was recovered during a study of cytomegalovirus exposure and HLA in healthy donors. Participants comprised healthy donors of bone marrow. Donors were ostensibly healthy at sampling, although undocumented immune exposures were probable. 60 Vbeta and 13 Jbeta primers were used in PCR. Assay used: immunoSEQ multiplex PCR; TCRdb lists only in-frame clones, some missing. The sample consists of around 97,000 clones, roughly 80% of them appearing once. V was pared by 0 bases and J by 0 bases, with 5 bases of the junction left unmatched. CDR3 length: 17 residues. Germline V lookup: CDR1 LGHNA, CDR2 YNFKEQ.

Specimen: PBMCs. This chain links TRBV4-2 with TRBJ1-2, with TRBD1 matching 9 bases. The TCR sequence derives from a man in his fifties in good health and CMV-seropositive. The CDR3 nucleotides read TGTGCCAGCAGCCAAGAAGAACGACAGGGGGCTAACTATGGCTACACCTTC. Encoded protein: CASSQEERQGANYGYTF.